What follows are 2 T cell receptor beta chains derived from one specimen sequenced in a study of T-cell reconstitution after alpha-beta-depleted transplantation in children. Construction of the TCRbeta library involved unique molecular identifiers. TCRdb reprocessed the PCR reads with MiXCR, giving one entry per CDR3 protein. The sample includes over 120,000 distinct CDR3 sequences, roughly 8.8% of them seen just once. The input for sequencing was PBMCs, mostly from graft donor cells, taken 180 days after TCRalphabeta/CD19-depleted stem cell transplant. These TCRs come from a female patient between 2 and 15 years old who had a stem cell transplant for congenital amegakaryocytic thrombocytopenia, so the T cells may come from the graft donor.

At least ten counts were recorded for this clonotype. V usage is TRBV20-1 and J usage is TRBJ2-3; no clear D. CDR3 length equals 12 residues. The V gene's germline CDR1 is DFQATT and CDR2 SNEGSKA (reference sequence). V was cut by 0 bases and J by 4 bases, with 5 bases left in between. The CDR3 loop is CSARESADTQYF. CDR3 nucleotide sequence: TGCAGTGCTAGAGAGTCCGCAGATACGCAGTATTTT.

The sample holds many counts of this clonotype. V is TRBV28 and J is TRBJ2-3; D unclear. The CDR3 loop spans 13 amino acids. From germline, CDR1 is MDHEN and CDR2 SYDVKM. The V and J ends lost 6 bases and 6 bases respectively, with 13 bases between them. CDR3: CASSSASGDTQYF. In DNA form, the CDR3 reads TGTGCCAGCAGCTCTGCGTCGGGTGATACGCAGTATTTT.